These T cell receptor beta chains were read from a single sample in a study of response to subunit inactivated influenza vaccine. TCRdb passed the RT-PCR reads through MiXCR, listing each CDR3 protein once. The data contain more than 500,000 distinct CDR3 sequences, roughly 12% of them seen just once; the ten biggest clones take up approximately 9.9%. The sample also formed part of further work on T cells expressing NK-cell markers.

Sequences were derived from PBMCs from blood, sampled on the day of vaccination. All receptors derive from a man aged 45-60 years who received an inactivated influenza vaccine. Both conserved end residues are part of each CDR3. The D gene is left open where the match is weak. Some rows have no size entry. The others give once, few or many, or a class for an expanded clone.

J gene | V gene | clone size | D gene | CDR3 DNA | CDR3 protein
TRBJ1-1 | TRBV5-1 | NA | TRBD1 | TGCGCCAGCAGCTTGAGGGGGGACAGACTCATGAACACTGAAGCTTTCTTT | CASSLRGDRLMNTEAFF
TRBJ2-2 | TRBV6-2/TRBV6-3 | few | NA | TGTGCCAGCAGGATTAGCGGGAACACCGGGGAGCTGTTTTTT | CASRISGNTGELFF
TRBJ2-1 | TRBV9 | many | NA | TGTGCCAGCAGCGTAGCGAGGGGAAGGCAGTTCTTC | CASSVARGRQFF
TRBJ1-6 | TRBV5-6 | NA | NA | TGTGCCAGCAGCTTGTTTCGCGGGGCCATTGAAGCCCTCCACTTT | CASSLFRGAIEALHF
TRBJ1-4 | TRBV12-3/TRBV12-4 | few | NA | TGTGCCAGCAGCCATCCGGGGGAAAAACTGTTTTTT | CASSHPGEKLFF
TRBJ2-3 | TRBV5-1 | NA | TRBD1 | TGCGCCAGCAGCCCCTCCGGGACAGGGGTAGGAGATACGCAGTATTTT | CASSPSGTGVGDTQYF
TRBJ2-1 | TRBV20-1 | few | NA | TGCAGTGCTAGAGAAGCCCCCGGGTACAATGAGCAGTTCTTC | CSAREAPGYNEQFF
TRBJ2-5 | TRBV6-2/TRBV6-3 | NA | NA | TGTGCCAGCAGTTGGGGTCCTCACTCCGAGACCCAGTACTTC | CASSWGPHSETQYF
TRBJ2-1 | TRBV18 | once | NA | TGTGCCAGCTCACCACGAGAAGAAGGTGAGCAGTTCTTC | CASSPREEGEQFF
TRBJ2-5 | TRBV7-2 | few | TRBD1 | TGTGCCAGCAGCCCGTGGGACAGGGGGCTGGAGACCCAGTACTTC | CASSPWDRGLETQYF
TRBJ2-3 | TRBV12-3/TRBV12-4 | few | NA | TGTGCCAGCAGTTTTGGGCACGTTTCTAGCACAGATACGCAGTATTTT | CASSFGHVSSTDTQYF